One and the same sample provided the 20 T cell receptor beta chains below, sequenced in a study of blood T cells in healthy people across ages. Next came a second PCR, run for about 7 to 11 cycles, which used a sample-barcoded 5' primer along with a J-beta primer mix. TCRdb ran MiXCR on the 5' RACE reads and lists one entry per CDR3 protein. Among about 570,000 distinct CDR3 sequences, roughly 29% were seen once, and the ten largest hold approximately 17%. Sequenced sample: blood. These receptors were taken from a woman in her 70s in good health.

This clonotype turned up a few times. The chain employs TRBV6-2 or TRBV6-3 and TRBJ1-2; 10 bases fit TRBD1. The trim removed 4 bases at V and 4 bases at J, leaving 15 bases unmatched. The CDR3 sequence is 18 residues long. Germline assignment: CDR1 MNHEY and CDR2 SVGEGT. The CDR3 is CASSSGRDRGAPRYGYTF. The CDR3 nucleotides read TGTGCCAGCAGTTCGGGACGGGACAGGGGTGCCCCACGCTATGGCTACACCTTC.

This sequence joins TRBV2 and TRBJ1-4; D remains ambiguous. This CDR3 comprises 12 residues. Trimming stripped 6 bases from V and 8 bases from J, with 10 bases between. Germline V gene sequence: CDR1 SNHLY, CDR2 FYNNEI. The CDR3 is CASSRSGEKLFF. The CDR3 DNA reads TGTGCCAGCAGCCGTTCGGGGGAAAAACTGTTTTTT.

This clonotype was detected only a few times. The chain links TRBV6-6 to TRBJ2-3; D is possibly TRBD1 or TRBD2 (5 bases each). V shed 8 bases and J shed 1 base, with 13 bases lying between them. The germline CDR1 and CDR2 sequences are MNHNY and SVGAGI (reference sequence). The CDR3 runs to 14 residues. CDR3 DNA: TGTGCCAGCGGCCGGGACGTAGGCACAGATACGCAGTATTTT. Translating gives CASGRDVGTDTQYF.

J is TRBJ1-1 and V is TRBV4-1, with a possible D match to TRBD1 (6 bases). The CDR3 spans 14 residues. In germline, CDR1 is MGHRA, CDR2 YSYEKL. V lost 6 bases, J lost 0 bases, and 11 bases lay in between. The CDR3 spells CASSWDNMNTEAFF. CDR3 sequence (DNA): TGCGCCAGCAGTTGGGACAACATGAACACTGAAGCTTTCTTT.

The V call is TRBV24-1, the J call TRBJ2-7; 9 bases agree with TRBD1. With 7 bases clipped from V and 5 bases from J, the junction kept 8 bases outside the gene matches. From germline, CDR1 is KGHDR and CDR2 SFDVKD. The CDR3 loop spans 14 amino acids. The DNA of the CDR3 is TGTGCCACCAGCAAATCGGGACAGGGTAACGAGCAGTACTTC. This encodes CATSKSGQGNEQYF.

As regards this clonotype: Its ends do not fully match the called genes, so a read error is possible. The chain links TRBV3-1 to TRBJ2-7, with D possibly being TRBD2 (6 bases). This CDR3 region has 12 residues. Germline V CDR1 and CDR2: LGHDT, YNNKEL (reference sequence). The CDR3 protein is CASSQGDSPGFF. Written as DNA, the CDR3 is TGTGCCAGCAGCCAAGGGGACTCGCCGGGGTTCTTC.

This clonotype has only a few counts. This sequence joins TRBV29-1 and TRBJ2-1; D not resolved. The germline gives CDR1 SQVTM, CDR2 ANQGSEA. The V end lost 3 bases, the J end lost 8 bases, and 5 bases lay between the germline ends. This CDR3 has 10 residues. The DNA for the CDR3 is TGCAGCGTTGATACAGATGAGCAGTTCTTC. This codes for CSVDTDEQFF.

The chain couples TRBV30 to TRBJ2-2, with D hard to call. CDR1 is GTSNPN and CDR2 is SVGIG in the germline V gene (reference sequence). Trimming pared 5 bases from V and 1 base from J, leaving 2 bases between. The CDR3 has 11 amino acids. CDR3 sequence: CAWENTGELFF. In nucleotides, the CDR3 is TGTGCCTGGGAGAACACCGGGGAGCTGTTTTTT.

A few counts support this clonotype. This may be a read error: a much more frequent sequence differs by one nucleotide. The genes are TRBV29-1 and TRBJ2-3; D is perhaps TRBD1 or TRBD2 (5 bases each). The CDR3 has 11 amino acids. Germline values: CDR1 SQVTM, CDR2 ANQGSEA. Trimming pared 1 base from V and 6 bases from J, leaving 5 bases between. The CDR3 coding sequence is TGCAGCGTTGAAGGGGGGGATACGCAGTATTTT. It yields the protein CSVEGGDTQYF.

This clonotype appeared a few times. This chain uses TRBV5-1 with TRBJ2-5; D is perhaps TRBD1 (7 bases). V lost 2 bases, J lost 5 bases, and 16 bases lay in between. The CDR3 consists of 15 residues. Looked up from germline, CDR1 is SGHRS and CDR2 is YFSETQ. CDR3 protein: CASSLRGPREETQYF. DNA of the CDR3: TGCGCCAGCAGCTTAAGGGGGCCCCGGGAGGAGACCCAGTACTTC.

The table lists this clonotype with many counts. The gene calls are TRBV7-2 and TRBJ2-1, with TRBD1 identical over 7 bases. Trimming cost V 2 bases and J 9 bases; bases outside gene matches: 13. The CDR3 has 16 residues. CDR1 SGHTA and CDR2 FQGNSA come from the germline V gene. The CDR3 bases are TGTGCCAGCAGCTTACTTCAGGGGGATTTATCGGGTGAGCAGTTCTTC. Its translation is CASSLLQGDLSGEQFF.

The chain links TRBV7-3 to TRBJ2-1; D perhaps matches TRBD1 (6 bases). Germline CDR1 reads SGHTA; CDR2 reads FQGTGA. CDR3 size: 15 residues. The V and J ends lost 3 bases and 3 bases respectively, with 12 bases between them. CDR3 sequence reads: CASSFRQADYNEQFF. The CDR3 nucleotides read TGTGCCAGCAGCTTCAGACAGGCGGACTACAATGAGCAGTTCTTC.

The rearrangement joins TRBV7-2 to TRBJ2-7; D is unclear. CDR1 and CDR2 (germline): SGHTA, FQGNSA. The CDR3 consists of 14 residues. V lost 3 bases and J 1 base, leaving 10 bases between the germline ends. CDR3 DNA sequence: TGTGCCAGCAGCTTTGTTAAGGATTCCTACGAGCAGTACTTC. Translated: CASSFVKDSYEQYF.

The gene calls are TRBV7-9 and TRBJ2-5; D not resolved. The CDR3 runs 12 residues. V lost 4 bases to trimming and J lost 4 bases, with 7 bases between them. The V gene's germline CDR1 is SEHNR and CDR2 FQNEAQ (reference sequence). The CDR3 coding sequence is TGTGCCAGCAGCTCACGGTTAGAGACCCAGTACTTC. Translated, it gives CASSSRLETQYF.

V is TRBV12-3 or TRBV12-4 and J is TRBJ1-3; the D is unclear. The CDR3 covers 14 residues. V was cut by 6 bases and J by 3 bases, with 12 bases left in between. The CDR3 loop is CASSPRAFGNTIYF. The CDR3 nucleotides read TGTGCCAGCAGCCCCCGAGCCTTTGGAAACACCATATATTTT.

V gene TRBV4-2 combines with J gene TRBJ1-1; D uncertain. Per the germline V gene, CDR1 is LGHNA and CDR2 is YNFKEQ. The CDR3 totals 14 residues. The V and J ends lost 2 bases and 7 bases respectively, with 14 bases between them. The CDR3 reads CASSQSARADEAFF. DNA for the CDR3: TGTGCCAGCAGCCAATCGGCAAGGGCCGATGAAGCTTTCTTT.

This clonotype was counted between two and nine times. V and J are TRBV15 and TRBJ2-4; 7 positions match TRBD1. CDR3 length: 14 amino acids. J gave up 0 bases and V 7 bases, and 3 bases lay outside the gene matches. Per germline, CDR1 LNHNV and CDR2 YYDKDF (reference sequence). CDR3 amino acids: CATNDREAKNIQYF. Written as DNA, the CDR3 is TGTGCCACCAACGACAGGGAAGCCAAAAACATTCAGTACTTC.

The chain uses TRBV18 and TRBJ2-1; the D gene could be TRBD1 or TRBD2 (5 bases each). Germline loops: CDR1 KGHSH, CDR2 LQKENI. The CDR3 runs to 18 residues. The V gene lost 6 bases and the J gene lost 5 bases, with 26 bases spanning the gap. The CDR3 region has the DNA TGTGCCAGCTCCCAACGCCGGGACCTCCTTAGGGGAAACAATGAGCAGTTCTTC. Its protein is CASSQRRDLLRGNNEQFF.

This clonotype showed up just a few times. The gene calls are TRBV7-9 and TRBJ1-4; tentative D call: TRBD1 (5 bases). Germline loops: CDR1 SEHNR, CDR2 FQNEAQ (reference sequence). This CDR3 region has 15 residues. V lost 5 bases, J lost 4 bases, and 14 bases lay in between. The CDR3 DNA reads TGTGCCAGCAGCCAAGGGGACGCCTTTAATGAAAAACTGTTTTTT. Protein: CASSQGDAFNEKLFF.

The CDR3 loop reads CASSLYPGTDTQYF. The CDR3 DNA follows: TGTGCCAGCAGTTTATACCCGGGCACAGATACGCAGTATTTT. V and J are TRBV27 and TRBJ2-3, with D unclear. Germline V gene sequence: CDR1 MNHEY, CDR2 SMNVEV (reference sequence). Trimming left V 1 base short and J 1 base short, with 6 bases between. CDR3 length: 14 amino acids.